The present T cell receptor beta chain was sequenced within a study of blood T cell repertoires in COVID-19. Overall study context: Italy, Spain and the United States were the sources of the convalescent and acute COVID-19 samples. Sources were T cells, B-cell-depleted T cells, or PBMCs; the material itself was cDNA or gDNA.

Per the original methods: Estimates of nucleated cell counts were drawn from the amplification of reference gene primers. TCRdb's copy holds only in-frame clones and misses some; the assay was immunoSEQ multiplex PCR. D and trimming come from the DNA, and the V and J calls and clone size come from that table. Of 130,000 or so clones listed, approximately 86% are singletons. The CDR3 runs to 12 residues. Trimming took 7 bases from V and 5 from J, leaving 11 bases between them. Germline V gives CDR1 MNHEY, CDR2 SVGAGI. This TCR derives from a woman aged 45-60 years who had recovered from COVID-19. V usage is TRBV6-5 and J usage is TRBJ1-2; no definite D call. Sequences were obtained from peripheral blood. CDR3 protein: CASIDRVYGYTF. CDR3 nucleotides: TGTGCCAGCATCGATCGGGTTTATGGCTACACCTTC.